The 21 T cell receptor beta chains below were found in one sample sequenced in a study of shared clonotypes between healthy human individuals. The method was immunoSEQ multiplex PCR; TCRdb's version includes in-frame clones alone and lacks a portion of them. The data show over a million clones, roughly 95% seen once. The sample taken for sequencing was naive CD4+ T cells sorted from blood. The sample's subset: CD45RA+ positively selected. The receptors were sampled from a man aged 30 to 45 in good health.

The J gene is TRBJ1-1, the V gene TRBV2; no firm D call. Deletions cut 6 bases from V and 6 bases from J, with 17 bases between. Germline V gene lookup returns CDR1 SNHLY and CDR2 FYNNEI. This CDR3 has 14 residues. CDR3 nucleotides: TGTGCCAGCAGGGAGGCGGCGGGTTTTTCTGAAGCTTTCTTT. Its protein is CASREAAGFSEAFF.

The rearrangement links TRBV10-3 to TRBJ2-7; no firm D call. V was trimmed by 10 bases and J by 2 bases, leaving 18 bases between them. CDR3 length: 14 amino acids. The germline CDR1 and CDR2 sequences are ENHRY and SYGVKD. CDR3 residues: CATRQHEFPYEQYF. The CDR3 DNA is TGTGCCACCAGGCAGCACGAATTTCCCTACGAGCAGTACTTC.

This CDR3 reads CASSPRTGGNEQYF. In DNA, the CDR3 is TGTGCCAGCAGCCCCCGGACAGGGGGAAACGAGCAGTACTTC. J is TRBJ2-7 and V is TRBV7-4; 10 nucleotides line up with TRBD1. This CDR3 contains 14 residues. Trimming at V came to 5 bases and at J to 5 bases, leaving 6 bases not matched to a gene. Germline V lookup: CDR1 SGHVT, CDR2 SQSDAQ.

J is TRBJ1-1 and V is TRBV5-1; maybe TRBD1 (5 bases). CDR1 and CDR2 from the germline V gene are SGHRS and YFSETQ. Trimming took 1 base from V and 4 from J, leaving 14 bases between them. This CDR3 comprises 15 residues. CDR3 sequence: CASSLTRVSGTEAFF. In nucleotides, the CDR3 is TGCGCCAGCAGCTTGACCAGGGTTAGTGGCACTGAAGCTTTCTTT.

The gene calls are TRBV6-1 and TRBJ2-7; 10 bases line up with TRBD1. The V gene end was trimmed by 2 bases and the J gene end by 4 bases; junction bases not matched to a gene: 8. Per germline, CDR1 MNHNS and CDR2 SASEGT. This CDR3 region has 16 residues. The CDR3 sequence is CASSELRRTGGYEQYF. The CDR3 DNA reads TGTGCCAGCAGTGAATTACGGAGGACAGGGGGTTACGAGCAGTACTTC.

As DNA, the CDR3 is TGTGCCAGCAGCGCAGACCCCCAAGAGACCCAGTACTTC. This codes for CASSADPQETQYF. The chain links TRBV9 to TRBJ2-5; D not certain. The germline V gene encodes CDR1 SGDLS and CDR2 YYNGEE. CDR3 length: 13 amino acids. Trimming removed 3 bases at V and 1 base at J, with 7 bases between.

The chain recombines TRBV5-4 with TRBJ2-1, with 7 bases that match TRBD2. CDR1 is SGHNT and CDR2 is YYREEE in the germline V gene (reference sequence). V dropped 0 bases and J dropped 1; count of bases not matched to a gene: 4. The CDR3 length is 16 residues. Written as DNA, the CDR3 is TGTGCCAGCAGCTTGGTTGCGGGAGAATCCTACAATGAGCAGTTCTTC. Its protein product is CASSLVAGESYNEQFF. Using reference TRBV5-4 and TRBJ2-1 for the parts outside the CDR3, the full variable domain is ETGVTQSPTHLIKTRGQQVTLRCSSQSGHNTVSWYQQALGQGPQFIFQYYREEENGRGNFPPRFSGLQFPNYSSELNVNALELDDSALYLCASSLVAGESYNEQFFGPGTRLTVL.

CDR3 region: CASRQWTSGSPEQYF. The DNA for the CDR3 is TGTGCCAGCAGACAATGGACTAGCGGGAGCCCCGAGCAGTACTTC. The V gene is TRBV7-2, the J gene TRBJ2-7, with 13 bases aligning to TRBD2. This CDR3 has 15 amino acids. In germline, CDR1 is SGHTA, CDR2 FQGNSA. Trimming at V came to 6 bases and at J to 6 bases, leaving 8 bases not matched to a gene.

The V and J genes are TRBV7-9 and TRBJ2-2; 14 nucleotides align to TRBD2. CDR3 size: 18 residues. The V segment lost 2 bases and the J segment 8 bases; nucleotides outside the gene matches: 10. Germline CDR1 and CDR2: SEHNR and FQNEAQ (reference sequence). CDR3 coding DNA: TGTGCCAGCAGCTTACCCCAGGGACTAGCGGGAGACGGAGGGGAGCTGTTTTTT. Protein product: CASSLPQGLAGDGGELFF.

The chain uses TRBV9 and TRBJ1-3; 8 positions agree with TRBD1. The CDR3 spans 16 residues. The V gene end was trimmed by 0 bases and the J gene end by 1 base; junction bases not matched to a gene: 3. Per the germline V gene, CDR1 is SGDLS and CDR2 is YYNGEE. CDR3 region: CASSVGDRGSGNTIYF. The CDR3, as DNA: TGTGCCAGCAGCGTAGGTGACAGGGGATCTGGAAACACCATATATTTT.

The chain joins TRBV18 to TRBJ2-2; D is possibly TRBD2 (5 bases). CDR1 and CDR2 from the germline V gene are KGHSH and LQKENI. This CDR3 is 14 amino acids long. V was trimmed by 4 bases and J by 5 bases, leaving 11 bases between them. CDR3 DNA: TGTGCCAGCTCACAGCGGATCCAGACCGGGGAGCTGTTTTTT. As protein: CASSQRIQTGELFF.

V is TRBV6-5 and J is TRBJ1-2; D gene ambiguous. V was cut by 4 bases and J by 4 bases, with 7 bases left in between. This CDR3 spans 12 amino acids. The germline gives CDR1 MNHEY, CDR2 SVGAGI. The CDR3 loop is CASSSMSYGYTF. Here the CDR3 DNA reads TGTGCCAGCAGTTCTATGTCCTATGGCTACACCTTC.

This CDR3 is CASSFDPLAGDTGELFF. The CDR3 DNA reads as TGTGCCAGCAGCTTCGACCCGCTAGCGGGAGATACCGGGGAGCTGTTTTTT. This chain uses TRBV5-4 with TRBJ2-2, with 10 bases matching TRBD2. Trimming took 2 bases from V and 5 from J; bases not matched to a gene: 9. The germline CDR1 and CDR2 sequences are SGHNT and YYREEE (reference sequence). CDR3 size: 17 residues. Full variable domain (rest looked up from reference TRBV5-4 and TRBJ2-2): ETGVTQSPTHLIKTRGQQVTLRCSSQSGHNTVSWYQQALGQGPQFIFQYYREEENGRGNFPPRFSGLQFPNYSSELNVNALELDDSALYLCASSFDPLAGDTGELFFGEGSRLTVL.

This chain uses TRBV4-2 with TRBJ2-3, with 11 bases identical to TRBD2. This CDR3 has 17 residues. V gave up 0 bases and J gave up 3 bases; unmatched junction bases: 5. In germline, CDR1 is LGHNA, CDR2 YNFKEQ. The CDR3 spells CASSQDPPSGRTDTQYF. The CDR3 nucleotides are TGTGCCAGCAGCCAAGATCCCCCTAGCGGGAGGACAGATACGCAGTATTTT.

The chain links TRBV29-1 to TRBJ1-4, with D uncertain. The CDR3 length is 14 residues. The V gene lost 4 bases and the J gene lost 2 bases, with 11 bases spanning the gap. Germline lookup yields CDR1 SQVTM and CDR2 ANQGSEA. The CDR3 nucleotides read TGCAGCGTTGGTCATTGGGGTACTAATGAAAAACTGTTTTTT. It translates to CSVGHWGTNEKLFF.

This clone has more than one count but fewer than ten. At the DNA level, this CDR3 is encoded by other sequences in the same sample as well. The V and J genes are TRBV7-6 and TRBJ2-3; D not certain. V lost 4 bases and J 3 bases, leaving 2 bases between the germline ends. The CDR3 extends over 11 amino acids. Germline V gene lookup returns CDR1 SGHVS and CDR2 FNYEAQ. The CDR3, as DNA: TGTGCCAGCAGCTCGACAGATACGCAGTATTTT. It encodes CASSSTDTQYF.

Concerning this clone itself: Other nucleotide sequences in the sample specify the same CDR3. The V gene is TRBV10-3, the J gene TRBJ2-7, with D perhaps matching TRBD2 (5 bases). Germline V gene sequence: CDR1 ENHRY, CDR2 SYGVKD. The CDR3 is made up of 12 amino acids. The V end was cut by 6 bases, the J end by 1 base, with 7 bases between. The CDR3 protein is CAIRGDSYEQYF. CDR3 bases: TGTGCCATCAGGGGAGATTCCTACGAGCAGTACTTC.

V is TRBV6-1 and J is TRBJ1-1; weak D call: TRBD1 (6 bases). The CDR3 has 14 residues. Germline V gives CDR1 MNHNS, CDR2 SASEGT. Trimming removed 3 bases at V and 1 base at J, with 9 bases between. The CDR3 sequence is CASSDYRANTEAFF. The CDR3 DNA reads TGTGCCAGCAGTGATTACAGGGCGAACACTGAAGCTTTCTTT.

J is TRBJ2-7 and V is TRBV7-8; D perhaps matches TRBD1 (5 bases). The CDR3 consists of 16 residues. Trimming took off 6 bases at V and 5 bases at J, with 23 bases between the two ends. The germline V gene encodes CDR1 SGHVS and CDR2 FQNEAQ. The CDR3 reads CASSNPSAGSLNEQYF. The CDR3, as DNA: TGTGCCAGCAGTAATCCAAGCGCAGGGTCTTTAAACGAGCAGTACTTC.

The chain employs TRBV18 and TRBJ2-7; D call uncertain. The ends were cut back, 0 bases at V and 6 bases at J, with 12 bases in the middle. The CDR3 is made up of 14 amino acids. Germline CDR1 KGHSH, CDR2 LQKENI. As DNA, the CDR3 is TGTGCCAGCTCACCACCCCTACCTGTATCCGAGCAGTACTTC. Translation gives CASSPPLPVSEQYF.

The genes are TRBV11-3 and TRBJ2-1; 16 positions match TRBD2. The V gene's germline CDR1 is SGHNT and CDR2 YENEEA. The J segment lost 5 bases and the V segment lost 1 base, leaving 5 bases of the junction unmatched. The CDR3 runs to 18 residues. As DNA, the CDR3 is TGTGCCAGCAGCTTAGCTGGGACTAGCGGGAGGGCCCACAATGAGCAGTTCTTC. It translates to CASSLAGTSGRAHNEQFF.